Described below is a single T cell receptor (beta chain) sequence and its context. Its specificity is unknown. Germline V CDR1 and CDR2: LGHDT, YNNKEL (reference sequence). This CDR3 has 15 amino acids. V was clipped by 4 bases and J by 2 bases, with 11 bases between them. The table came from immunoSEQ multiplex PCR; TCRdb's copy has only in-frame clones and leaves some out. In the table there are approximately 340,000 clones, roughly 94% of which are singletons. These data are taken from a study of Ad26.COV2.S vaccination and SARS-CoV-2 variants. General study points: Vaccinated individuals (as opposed to placebo recipients) had higher spike-specific TCR breadth.

The TCR was taken from a human donor who had recovered from COVID-19. The material was peripheral blood, obtained after recovery from COVID-19. This rearrangement joins TRBV3-1 (or the pseudogene TRBV3-2) to TRBJ1-4, with D perhaps matching TRBD1 (6 bases). The DNA of the CDR3 is TGTGCCAGCAGCCTCGCCAGGGGTACTAATGAAAAACTGTTTTTT. Translation gives CASSLARGTNEKLFF.